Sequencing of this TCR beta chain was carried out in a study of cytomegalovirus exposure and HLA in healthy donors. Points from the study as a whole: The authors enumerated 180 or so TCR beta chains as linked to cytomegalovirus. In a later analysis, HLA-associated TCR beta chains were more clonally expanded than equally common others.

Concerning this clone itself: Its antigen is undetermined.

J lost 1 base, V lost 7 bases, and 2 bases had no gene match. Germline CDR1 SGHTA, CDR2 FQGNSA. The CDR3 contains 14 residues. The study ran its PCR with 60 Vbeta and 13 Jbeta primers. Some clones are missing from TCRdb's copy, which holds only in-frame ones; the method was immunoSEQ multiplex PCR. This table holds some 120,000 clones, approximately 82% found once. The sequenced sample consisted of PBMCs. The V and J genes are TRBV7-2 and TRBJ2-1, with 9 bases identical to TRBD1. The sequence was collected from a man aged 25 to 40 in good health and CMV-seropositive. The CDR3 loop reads CASKDRGSYNEQFF. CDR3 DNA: TGTGCCAGCAAGGACAGGGGTTCCTACAATGAGCAGTTCTTC.